These 30 T cell receptor beta chains came from one sample sequenced in a study of cytomegalovirus exposure and HLA in healthy donors. 60 Vbeta and 13 Jbeta primers were used in PCR. Clones were read by immunoSEQ multiplex PCR, and TCRdb kept only the in-frame ones, dropping some. The repertoire holds about 130,000 clones, with 81% as singletons. The sequenced sample consisted of PBMCs. These receptors originate from a man aged 18 to 29 in good health and CMV-seronegative.

This clone has a single count. V is TRBV18 and J is TRBJ2-5; 7 nucleotides align to TRBD1. The germline gives CDR1 KGHSH, CDR2 LQKENI. The V gene end was trimmed by 2 bases and the J gene end by 3 bases; junction bases not matched to a gene: 6. The CDR3 spans 15 residues. The CDR3 here is CASSPVSGTEETQYF. The CDR3 DNA sequence: TGTGCCAGCTCACCAGTTTCAGGGACAGAAGAGACCCAGTACTTC.

CDR3 loop: CASIQGQARETQYF. Here the CDR3 DNA reads TGTGCCAGTATTCAGGGTCAAGCCCGAGAGACCCAGTACTTC. The chain joins TRBV27 to TRBJ2-5; D is perhaps TRBD1 (5 bases). This CDR3 has 14 residues. Germline CDR1 and CDR2: MNHEY and SMNVEV (reference sequence). V shed 9 bases and J shed 4 bases, with 18 bases lying between them.

This clone was counted only a few times. The CDR3 region has the DNA TGTGCCAGCAGGCCAGGGGGGTATGGCTACACCTTC. This sequence encodes CASRPGGYGYTF. The chain is built from TRBV6-5 and TRBJ1-2, with 7 bases fitting TRBD1. Trimming removed 6 bases from V and 5 bases from J; junction bases left unmatched: 3. The CDR3 loop spans 12 amino acids. Germline CDR1 is MNHEY and CDR2 is SVGAGI.

The chain recombines TRBV14 with TRBJ1-1; no reliable D call. The CDR3 consists of 13 residues. CDR1 SGHDN and CDR2 FVKESK come from the germline V gene. The V end lost 3 bases, the J end lost 2 bases, and 7 bases lay between the germline ends. CDR3 protein: CASSQQANTEAFF. The CDR3 DNA follows: TGTGCCAGCAGCCAGCAAGCTAACACTGAAGCTTTCTTT.

This clone has just one count. The chain uses TRBV6-1 and TRBJ2-5; TRBD1 agrees at 10 bases. The CDR3 runs to 15 residues. Germline CDR1 MNHNS, CDR2 SASEGT. Germline trimming cut 8 bases from V and 5 bases from J; bases unmatched to any gene: 11. In DNA form, the CDR3 reads TGTGCCAGCGACGAGAGGGACAGGGGTCCGGAGACCCAGTACTTC. Protein: CASDERDRGPETQYF.

This sequence joins TRBV6-1 and TRBJ2-3, with 8 bases fitting TRBD2. V shed 3 bases, J shed 6 bases, and the junction held 11 bases outside the gene matches. The CDR3 is made up of 16 amino acids. Germline V gives CDR1 MNHNS, CDR2 SASEGT. The CDR3 loop reads CASSDFWTSPTDTQYF. In DNA, the CDR3 is TGTGCCAGCAGTGATTTTTGGACTAGCCCCACCGATACGCAGTATTTT.

The rearrangement joins TRBV7-2 to TRBJ1-2; maybe TRBD1 (6 bases). This CDR3 has 14 amino acids. Trimming took 1 base from V and 8 from J, leaving 14 bases between them. In germline, CDR1 is SGHTA, CDR2 FQGNSA. The CDR3 here is CASSLGGRGNGYTF. CDR3 coding DNA: TGTGCCAGCAGCTTAGGAGGCAGGGGCAACGGCTACACCTTC.

The chain employs TRBV10-2 and TRBJ2-1, with 7 bases fitting TRBD2. The germline gives CDR1 WSHSY, CDR2 SAAADI. The CDR3 spans 16 residues. Trimming removed 3 bases from V and 0 bases from J; junction bases left unmatched: 5. CDR3 sequence (DNA): TGCGCCAGCAGTGACTTTGGCGGGAGCTCCTACAATGAGCAGTTCTTC. As protein: CASSDFGGSSYNEQFF.

In its sample, this clone was seen a few times. This sample includes further DNA sequences coding for the same CDR3. The rearrangement links TRBV5-1 to TRBJ1-5, with TRBD1 identical over 8 bases. This CDR3 has 15 amino acids. V gave up 0 bases and J gave up 5 bases; unmatched junction bases: 4. The germline CDR1 and CDR2 sequences are SGHRS and YFSETQ. This CDR3 reads CASSLGDRGDQPQHF. The CDR3, as DNA: TGCGCCAGCAGCTTGGGAGACAGGGGCGATCAGCCCCAGCATTTT. The full variable domain, its missing parts supplied by reference TRBV5-1 and TRBJ1-5, is KAGVTQTPRYLIKTRGQQVTLSCSPISGHRSVSWYQQTPGQGLQFLFEYFSETQRNKGNFPGRFSGRQFSNSRSEMNVSTLELGDSALYLCASSLGDRGDQPQHFGDGTRLSIL.

The sample holds one count of this clone. The chain uses TRBV6-5 and TRBJ1-4; no clear D gene. Trimming took 2 bases from V and 0 from J, leaving 7 bases between them. The CDR3 runs to 15 residues. CDR1 MNHEY and CDR2 SVGAGI come from the germline V gene. The CDR3 reads CASSYISATNEKLFF. The CDR3 DNA reads TGTGCCAGCAGTTACATCTCCGCAACTAATGAAAAACTGTTTTTT.

The rearrangement joins TRBV7-9 to TRBJ2-7; weak D call: TRBD2 (6 bases). Between the trimmed V and J ends, which lost 5 bases and 9 bases, there was a span of 14 bases. From germline, CDR1 is SEHNR and CDR2 FQNEAQ (reference sequence). This CDR3 spans 12 amino acids. The CDR3 DNA follows: TGTGCCAGCAGCCTAACGGGGGTGATGCAGTACTTC. It yields the protein CASSLTGVMQYF.

The gene calls are TRBV5-1 and TRBJ1-1; D is possibly TRBD1 (5 bases). Per the germline V gene, CDR1 is SGHRS and CDR2 is YFSETQ. The CDR3 contains 14 residues. The V gene lost 4 bases and the J gene lost 3 bases, with 13 bases spanning the gap. This chain's CDR3 is CASSRRGGDTEAFF. The DNA for the CDR3 is TGCGCCAGCAGCCGGCGCGGGGGTGACACTGAAGCTTTCTTT.

This chain connects TRBV9 to TRBJ2-1, with 9 bases matching TRBD2. Per the germline V gene, CDR1 is SGDLS and CDR2 is YYNGEE. The CDR3 is 17 residues long. V gave up 0 bases and J gave up 6 bases; unmatched junction bases: 10. The CDR3 sequence: CASSVGGSGGIGNEQFF. CDR3 bases: TGTGCCAGCAGCGTAGGGGGTAGCGGGGGCATAGGCAATGAGCAGTTCTTC. Full variable domain (remainder filled in from reference TRBV9 and TRBJ2-1): DSGVTQTPKHLITATGQRVTLRCSPRSGDLSVYWYQQSLDQGLQFLIQYYNGEERAKGNILERFSAQQFPDLHSELNLSSLELGDSALYFCASSVGGSGGIGNEQFFGPGTRLTVL.

The genes are TRBV4-2 and TRBJ2-7, with 8 nucleotides matching TRBD2. CDR1 and CDR2 from the germline V gene are LGHNA and YNFKEQ. The CDR3 extends over 13 amino acids. V dropped 2 bases and J dropped 3; count of bases not matched to a gene: 0. The CDR3 bases are TGTGCCAGCAGCCAAACTAGCGGCTACGAGCAGTACTTC. Translating it yields CASSQTSGYEQYF.

This chain links TRBV6-5 with TRBJ2-7; 7 bases fit TRBD1. Trimming cost V 2 bases and J 2 bases; bases outside gene matches: 3. The germline V gene has CDR1 MNHEY and CDR2 SVGAGI. The CDR3 length is 14 residues. The CDR3 spells CASSYGDSTYEQYF. In nucleotides, the CDR3 is TGTGCCAGCAGTTACGGGGACAGTACCTACGAGCAGTACTTC.

This clone was seen a single time. The chain has TRBV13 and TRBJ2-3, with D perhaps TRBD2 (6 bases). Germline V gene lookup returns CDR1 PRHDT and CDR2 FYEKMQ (reference sequence). V was pared by 5 bases and J by 3 bases, with 12 bases between. This CDR3 contains 14 residues. CDR3 sequence: CASSPLASTDTQYF. CDR3 bases: TGTGCCAGCAGCCCCCTAGCGTCAACAGATACGCAGTATTTT.

This clone appeared once. The chain joins TRBV5-6 to TRBJ1-6; 8 bases match TRBD1. The germline V gene has CDR1 SGHDT and CDR2 YYEEEE. J gave up 8 bases and V 1 base, and 5 bases lay outside the gene matches. The CDR3 sequence is 15 residues long. The DNA of the CDR3 is TGTGCCAGCAGCTTGCAGGGGGCGCGAGATTCACCCCTCCACTTT. It is translated as CASSLQGARDSPLHF.

The CDR3 sequence: CASSPGTGLDNEQFF. The CDR3 nucleotides read TGTGCCAGCTCACCCGGGACAGGGTTGGACAATGAGCAGTTCTTC. The genes are TRBV18 and TRBJ2-1, with 9 bases aligning to TRBD1. The junction had 5 bases not matched to a gene; V was cut back by 3 bases and J by 5 bases. Germline CDR1 is KGHSH and CDR2 is LQKENI. The CDR3 is 15 amino acids.

This chain connects TRBV6-5 to TRBJ1-6; D gene uncertain. Trimming removed 6 bases at V and 7 bases at J, with 13 bases between. Germline values: CDR1 MNHEY, CDR2 SVGAGI. The CDR3 runs 14 residues. The CDR3 region has the DNA TGTGCCAGCAGGCGGGCAGTATCCAATTCACCCCTCCACTTT. This gives the protein CASRRAVSNSPLHF.

The V gene is TRBV18, the J gene TRBJ1-3; D may be TRBD1 (5 bases). CDR1 is KGHSH and CDR2 is LQKENI in the germline V gene. Trimming removed 3 bases at V and 0 bases at J, with 15 bases between. The CDR3 runs to 17 residues. The CDR3 DNA follows: TGTGCCAGCTCACCGCCCCTTCAGGGACTCTCTGGAAACACCATATATTTT. Protein: CASSPPLQGLSGNTIYF. The variable domain in full, with the rest retrieved from reference TRBV18 and TRBJ1-3, is NAGVMQNPRHLVRRRGQEARLRCSPMKGHSHVYWYRQLPEEGLKFMVYLQKENIIDESGMPKERFSAEFPKEGPSILRIQQVVRGDSAAYFCASSPPLQGLSGNTIYFGEGSWLTVV.

A few counts support this clone. The CDR3 DNA is TGTGCCAGCAGCTTGAGGACGTGGGGGGGCTCTGATGAGCAGTTCTTC. Its translation: CASSLRTWGGSDEQFF. The rearrangement joins TRBV5-6 to TRBJ2-1; possible D gene TRBD2, 7 bases. Trimming pared 1 base from V and 8 bases from J, leaving 19 bases between. The CDR3 consists of 16 residues. Germline V gives CDR1 SGHDT, CDR2 YYEEEE.

This rearrangement joins TRBV5-4 to TRBJ1-2, with D hard to call. The CDR3 spans 14 residues. The ends were cut back, 4 bases at V and 1 base at J, with 11 bases in the middle. Per germline, CDR1 SGHNT and CDR2 YYREEE (reference sequence). This chain's CDR3 is CASSTTAFNYGYTF. The CDR3 DNA reads as TGTGCCAGCAGCACCACAGCTTTTAACTATGGCTACACCTTC.

J is TRBJ1-6 and V is TRBV2; maybe TRBD1 (6 bases). Trimming left V 4 bases short and J 4 bases short, with 11 bases between. The germline V gene has CDR1 SNHLY and CDR2 FYNNEI. CDR3 length: 15 residues. The CDR3, as DNA: TGTGCCAGCAGTGTGGACAGTTTTTATAATTCACCCCTCCACTTT. It specifies CASSVDSFYNSPLHF.

V usage is TRBV10-3 and J usage is TRBJ1-6; D perhaps matches TRBD1 (6 bases). V was shortened by 10 bases and J by 0 bases, with 22 bases between the two germline ends. Germline V gives CDR1 ENHRY, CDR2 SYGVKD. The CDR3 runs 18 residues. CDR3 region: CASSGTTVLSSYNSPLHF. As DNA, the CDR3 is TGTGCCAGTTCCGGGACAACCGTTTTAAGCTCCTATAATTCACCCCTCCACTTT.

The table lists this clone with a few counts. V and J are TRBV5-4 and TRBJ2-7, with D possibly being TRBD2 (7 bases). This CDR3 has 18 amino acids. The germline V and J ends were trimmed by 2 bases and 0 bases, with 21 bases remaining between them. From germline, CDR1 is SGHNT and CDR2 YYREEE (reference sequence). CDR3 region: CASSFPRGAGTSSYEQYF. In DNA form, the CDR3 reads TGTGCCAGCAGCTTCCCACGGGGGGCAGGCACGAGCTCCTACGAGCAGTACTTC.

V and J are TRBV7-9 and TRBJ2-5; D remains unclear. Judging by the DNA end, TRBJ2-7 fits better; the J call may be wrong. The CDR3 sequence is 15 residues long. The germline gives CDR1 SEHNR, CDR2 FQNEAQ (reference sequence). The CDR3 nucleotides read TGTGCCAGCAGCATACTAACGACGGGTTACTACGAGCAGTACTTC. Encoded protein: CASSILTTGYYEQYF.

The chain combines TRBV30 with TRBJ1-2; 9 bases are a match to TRBD1. Losses at the gene ends were 4 bases for V and 8 bases for J; bases not matched to a gene: 2. Germline V gene data show CDR1 as GTSNPN and CDR2 as SVGIG (reference sequence). CDR3 length: 11 residues. The CDR3 DNA is TGTGCCTGGAAGGACAGGGGCGGCTACACCTTC. This encodes CAWKDRGGYTF.

The chain is built from TRBV9 and TRBJ1-2; 9 positions agree with TRBD1. The V gene's germline CDR1 is SGDLS and CDR2 YYNGEE. After removal of 3 bases from V and 7 bases from J, the junction contained 10 bases not matched to a gene. This CDR3 region has 15 residues. The CDR3 sequence is CASSALGDREGGYTF. For the CDR3, the DNA is TGTGCCAGCAGCGCCCTAGGGGACAGGGAGGGTGGCTACACCTTC.

The V and J genes are TRBV7-8 and TRBJ2-1; 10 bases fit TRBD1. The germline CDR1 and CDR2 sequences are SGHVS and FQNEAQ. The V segment lost 6 bases and the J segment 7 bases; nucleotides outside the gene matches: 15. CDR3 length: 17 amino acids. CDR3 region: CASSYPGQGTFGNEQFF. The CDR3, as DNA: TGTGCCAGCAGTTACCCGGGACAGGGGACCTTCGGTAATGAGCAGTTCTTC.

V is TRBV6-5 and J is TRBJ1-2, with a possible D match to TRBD1 (5 bases). This CDR3 is built from 14 residues. Germline lookup yields CDR1 MNHEY and CDR2 SVGAGI. Between the trimmed V and J ends, which lost 0 bases and 2 bases, there was a span of 7 bases. The CDR3 here is CASSYSRQNYGYTF. CDR3 nucleotide sequence: TGTGCCAGCAGTTACTCGAGACAGAACTATGGCTACACCTTC.